This T cell receptor (beta chain) was obtained from a study of T-cell reconstitution after alpha-beta-depleted transplantation in children. Regarding the study as a whole: At the one-year point after transplant, T-cell counts and TCRbeta diversity were found to come mostly from T cells that had been newly produced.

CDR1 KGHSH and CDR2 LQKENI come from the germline V gene. The CDR3 contains 13 residues. Trimming took 2 bases from V and 2 from J, leaving 6 bases between them. For TCRbeta, the library was prepared with unique molecular identifiers. TCRdb processed the PCR reads anew with MiXCR; each CDR3 protein has one entry. The data show hundreds of thousands of distinct CDR3 sequences, about an eighth seen once. A note on this clonotype: Antigen: not known.

This clonotype originated in a male patient younger than 18 who had a stem cell transplant for acute myeloid leukemia, so the T cells may come from the graft donor. The chain uses TRBV18 and TRBJ2-5, with D hard to call. Sequencing used PBMCs, mostly from graft donor cells, obtained 360 days after TCRalphabeta/CD19-depleted stem cell transplant. For the CDR3, the DNA is TGTGCCAGCTCACCAGTGACACAAGAGACCCAGTACTTC. This encodes CASSPVTQETQYF. Using reference TRBV18 and TRBJ2-5 for the parts outside the CDR3, the full variable domain is NAGVMQNPRHLVRRRGQEARLRCSPMKGHSHVYWYRQLPEEGLKFMVYLQKENIIDESGMPKERFSAEFPKEGPSILRIQQVVRGDSAAYFCASSPVTQETQYFGPGTRLLVL.